The rows below give T cell receptor beta chains drawn from one sample of a study of T cells in Graves' hyperthyroidism and ophthalmopathy. TCRdb analysed the multiplex PCR reads with MiXCR anew, one entry per CDR3 protein. The sample lists fewer than 750,000 distinct CDR3 sequences; about 14% were seen once. Sample: blood. Receptors were obtained from a woman in her forties or fifties with Graves' ophthalmopathy. The CDR3 runs from the conserved cysteine through the conserved F or W. Fields, in order: clone size, J gene, V gene, D gene, CDR3 DNA, CDR3 protein. D genes are given only for firm matches. Clone size is stated in some rows and not others, as once, few, many or a class when expanded.

clone size: many
J gene: TRBJ1-1
V gene: TRBV18
D gene: TRBD1
CDR3 DNA: TGTGCCAGCTCACCAGGACAGGACACTGAAGCTTTCTTT
CDR3 protein: CASSPGQDTEAFF

clone size: few
J gene: TRBJ2-1
V gene: TRBV5-1
D gene: .
CDR3 DNA: TGCGCCAGCAGCTTGGTAGCGGAGACCAACAATGAGCAGTTCTTC
CDR3 protein: CASSLVAETNNEQFF

clone size: few
J gene: TRBJ1-1
V gene: TRBV7-8
D gene: .
CDR3 DNA: TGTGCCAGCAGCGCCCCCGGGGGGGGGAACACTGAAGCTTTCTTT
CDR3 protein: CASSAPGGGNTEAFF

clone size: many
J gene: TRBJ2-7
V gene: TRBV28
D gene: .
CDR3 DNA: TGTGCCAGCAGACCACCCCTCACTTACGAGCAGTACTTC
CDR3 protein: CASRPPLTYEQYF

clone size: many
J gene: TRBJ1-2
V gene: TRBV27
D gene: .
CDR3 DNA: TGTGCCAGCAGTTTATCAACAGGGTATGGCTACACCTTC
CDR3 protein: CASSLSTGYGYTF

clone size: .
J gene: TRBJ2-1
V gene: TRBV7-2
D gene: TRBD2
CDR3 DNA: TGTGCCAGCAGCCCCAGGACTAGCCCCAATGAGCAGTTCTTC
CDR3 protein: CASSPRTSPNEQFF

clone size: many
J gene: TRBJ2-7
V gene: TRBV15
D gene: TRBD2
CDR3 DNA: TGTGCCACCAGCAGAGTAATAGGCCGGGGACTAGGGGAGCAGTACTTC
CDR3 protein: CATSRVIGRGLGEQYF

clone size: .
J gene: TRBJ2-1
V gene: TRBV6-2/TRBV6-3
D gene: .
CDR3 DNA: TGTGCCAGCAGAGACCTTCCGGGACGCCGTGTTACCCACAATGAGCAGTTCTTC
CDR3 protein: CASRDLPGRRVTHNEQFF

clone size: many
J gene: TRBJ2-2
V gene: TRBV18
D gene: .
CDR3 DNA: TGTGCCAGCTCACCAATGACAAACACCGGGGAGCTGTTTTTT
CDR3 protein: CASSPMTNTGELFF

clone size: .
J gene: TRBJ2-1
V gene: TRBV5-6
D gene: TRBD2
CDR3 DNA: TGTGCCAGCAGCCGGACTAGCGGGAGTTGGGATGAGCAGTTCTTC
CDR3 protein: CASSRTSGSWDEQFF

clone size: once
J gene: TRBJ2-7
V gene: TRBV2
D gene: .
CDR3 DNA: TGTGCCAGCAGTGAAAGCTTCCATTACGAGCAGTACTTC
CDR3 protein: CASSESFHYEQYF

clone size: .
J gene: TRBJ2-5
V gene: TRBV19
D gene: TRBD1
CDR3 DNA: TGTGCCAGTAGGAGACAGGGGGCTCTTGGAGAGACCCAGTACTTC
CDR3 protein: CASRRQGALGETQYF

clone size: .
J gene: TRBJ2-1
V gene: TRBV7-2
D gene: .
CDR3 DNA: TGTGCCAGCAGCTCTAGCGCCGAACCCTACAATGAGCAGTTCTTC
CDR3 protein: CASSSSAEPYNEQFF

clone size: .
J gene: TRBJ2-1
V gene: TRBV15
D gene: TRBD1
CDR3 DNA: TGTGCCACCAGCACCGGGACAGGGATATACAATGAGCAGTTCTTC
CDR3 protein: CATSTGTGIYNEQFF

clone size: .
J gene: TRBJ2-2
V gene: TRBV13
D gene: .
CDR3 DNA: TGTGCCAGCAGCTCAGGACGGCGGGACACCGGGGCGCTGTTTTTT
CDR3 protein: CASSSGRRDTGALFF

clone size: .
J gene: TRBJ1-5
V gene: TRBV5-6
D gene: .
CDR3 DNA: TGTGCCAGCAGCTTGCCGGGGGGCAATTGGCAGCCCCAGCATTTT
CDR3 protein: CASSLPGGNWQPQHF

clone size: .
J gene: TRBJ2-7
V gene: TRBV3-1
D gene: .
CDR3 DNA: TGTGCCAGCACCCCGGACTATAGCTCCTACGAGCAGTACTTC
CDR3 protein: CASTPDYSSYEQYF

clone size: many
J gene: TRBJ2-5
V gene: TRBV7-9
D gene: .
CDR3 DNA: TGTGCCAGCAGCTTAGCCGTCATCCAAGAGACCCAGTACTTC
CDR3 protein: CASSLAVIQETQYF

clone size: many
J gene: TRBJ2-1
V gene: TRBV18
D gene: .
CDR3 DNA: TGTGCCAGCTCACCAAAGTCGAGAGGGATGTACAATGAGCAGTTCTTC
CDR3 protein: CASSPKSRGMYNEQFF

clone size: many
J gene: TRBJ2-3
V gene: TRBV27
D gene: TRBD2
CDR3 DNA: TGTGCCAGCAGTTTATATGTTCCGGGACTAGCGGGAGGGCCGGGCACAGATACGCAGTATTTT
CDR3 protein: CASSLYVPGLAGGPGTDTQYF

clone size: few
J gene: TRBJ2-3
V gene: TRBV19
D gene: TRBD2
CDR3 DNA: TGTGCCAGCCAGCGGGAGACCACCACAGATACGCAGTATTTT
CDR3 protein: CASQRETTTDTQYF

clone size: .
J gene: TRBJ2-3
V gene: TRBV24-1
D gene: .
CDR3 DNA: TGTGCCACCAGTGCTGCGACCGGGACTCTCGCAGATACGCAGTATTTT
CDR3 protein: CATSAATGTLADTQYF

clone size: .
J gene: TRBJ1-2
V gene: TRBV10-3
D gene: .
CDR3 DNA: TGTGCCATCAGTGAGTCGAGTTCTAACTATGGCTACACCTTC
CDR3 protein: CAISESSSNYGYTF

clone size: many
J gene: TRBJ1-2
V gene: TRBV7-8
D gene: .
CDR3 DNA: TGTGCCAGCAGCTTACAAACAAGGGACCCTGCCCACTATGGCTACACCTTC
CDR3 protein: CASSLQTRDPAHYGYTF

clone size: many
J gene: TRBJ1-1
V gene: TRBV11-2
D gene: .
CDR3 DNA: TGTGCCAGCAGCCCCGGGAGTAGGCAAGTCCTGATGAACACTGAAGCTTTCTTT
CDR3 protein: CASSPGSRQVLMNTEAFF

clone size: many
J gene: TRBJ2-7
V gene: TRBV7-9
D gene: .
CDR3 DNA: .
CDR3 protein: CASSLFGPGDEQYF

clone size: .
J gene: TRBJ1-4
V gene: TRBV4-1
D gene: .
CDR3 DNA: TGCGCCAGCAGCCATACCCCAGGGAATGAAAAACTGTTTTTT
CDR3 protein: CASSHTPGNEKLFF

clone size: many
J gene: TRBJ2-1
V gene: TRBV18
D gene: .
CDR3 DNA: TGTGCCAGCTCACCAGTCAGGGACTATGAGCAGTTCTTC
CDR3 protein: CASSPVRDYEQFF

clone size: many
J gene: TRBJ2-1
V gene: TRBV2
D gene: TRBD2
CDR3 DNA: TGTGCCAGCAGGGTCCCGGCTAGCGGGAGGGCCTCCTCCTACAATGAGCAGTTCTTC
CDR3 protein: CASRVPASGRASSYNEQFF

clone size: few
J gene: TRBJ2-7
V gene: TRBV5-1
D gene: .
CDR3 DNA: TGCGCCAGCAGCTTGACAGGGCCACCTTACGAGCAGTACTTC
CDR3 protein: CASSLTGPPYEQYF

clone size: many
J gene: TRBJ2-3
V gene: TRBV7-2
D gene: .
CDR3 DNA: TGTGCCAGCTTGAGGGCAGATACGCAGTATTTT
CDR3 protein: CASLRADTQYF

clone size: many
J gene: TRBJ1-6
V gene: TRBV2
D gene: TRBD1
CDR3 DNA: TGTGCCAGCAGTGGACAGGGAAAGAATTCACCCCTCCACTTT
CDR3 protein: CASSGQGKNSPLHF

clone size: many
J gene: TRBJ2-1
V gene: TRBV9
D gene: .
CDR3 DNA: TGTGCCAGCAGCCCACGACGGGACAATGAGCAGTTCTTC
CDR3 protein: CASSPRRDNEQFF

clone size: few
J gene: TRBJ1-6
V gene: TRBV13
D gene: .
CDR3 DNA: TGTGCCAGCAGCTTGGCTCAGGGGACGAATTCACCCCTCCACTTT
CDR3 protein: CASSLAQGTNSPLHF

clone size: many
J gene: TRBJ2-2
V gene: TRBV3-1
D gene: TRBD2
CDR3 DNA: TGTGCCAGCAGCCCGGGGACTAGCGGGAGCTGGCTGTTTTTT
CDR3 protein: CASSPGTSGSWLFF

clone size: few
J gene: TRBJ1-2
V gene: TRBV29-1
D gene: .
CDR3 DNA: TGCAGCGTTGAAGTAGGAACGTCGCACTATGGCTACACCTTC
CDR3 protein: CSVEVGTSHYGYTF

clone size: many
J gene: TRBJ2-2
V gene: TRBV5-1
D gene: .
CDR3 DNA: TGCGCCAGCAGCTCTGAGAGAATAAGCACCGGGGAGCTGTTTTTT
CDR3 protein: CASSSERISTGELFF

clone size: few
J gene: TRBJ2-7
V gene: TRBV5-6
D gene: TRBD2
CDR3 DNA: TGTGCCAGCACCCCTAGCGGGAGAGCGGAACAGTACTTC
CDR3 protein: CASTPSGRAEQYF

clone size: .
J gene: TRBJ2-4
V gene: TRBV7-9
D gene: .
CDR3 DNA: TGTGCCAGCACCCTCCGGGACGGGAAGTTTAACTTC
CDR3 protein: CASTLRDGKFNF

clone size: .
J gene: TRBJ2-1
V gene: TRBV27
D gene: .
CDR3 DNA: TGTGCCAGCAGTTCATCCGGGCCCGAATACAATGAGCAGTTCTTC
CDR3 protein: CASSSSGPEYNEQFF

clone size: .
J gene: TRBJ2-7
V gene: TRBV28
D gene: TRBD1
CDR3 DNA: TGTGCCAGCAGTTCGGGACAGGGGTCCGAGCAGTACTTC
CDR3 protein: CASSSGQGSEQYF

clone size: few
J gene: TRBJ1-4
V gene: TRBV29-1
D gene: .
CDR3 DNA: TGCAGCGTTGGCGGACGGGCAACTAATGAAAAACTGTTTTTT
CDR3 protein: CSVGGRATNEKLFF

clone size: few
J gene: TRBJ1-1
V gene: TRBV19
D gene: .
CDR3 DNA: TGTGCCAGTAGGTCCGGGTCCACCGAAGGACACACTGAAGCTTTCTTT
CDR3 protein: CASRSGSTEGHTEAFF

clone size: many
J gene: TRBJ2-4
V gene: TRBV6-2/TRBV6-3
D gene: .
CDR3 DNA: TGTGCCAGCAGTTACTCACGGAGATTTCGGAAAAACATTCAGTACTTC
CDR3 protein: CASSYSRRFRKNIQYF

clone size: many
J gene: TRBJ2-1
V gene: TRBV7-6
D gene: .
CDR3 DNA: TGTGCCAGCAGCTTAGTTGTTCCTACGGGCTACAATGAGCAGTTCTTC
CDR3 protein: CASSLVVPTGYNEQFF

clone size: many
J gene: TRBJ2-7
V gene: TRBV7-3
D gene: .
CDR3 DNA: TGTGCCAGCAGCTTCGGCCTAAACAACGAGCAGTACTTC
CDR3 protein: CASSFGLNNEQYF

clone size: .
J gene: TRBJ1-2
V gene: TRBV2
D gene: .
CDR3 DNA: TGTGCCAGCAGTGAAATCGGGACGGCCTCGAATGGCTACACCTTC
CDR3 protein: CASSEIGTASNGYTF

clone size: few
J gene: TRBJ2-6
V gene: TRBV28
D gene: .
CDR3 DNA: TGTGCCAGCCAGAGGGCTGGGGCCAACGTCCTGACTTTC
CDR3 protein: CASQRAGANVLTF

clone size: many
J gene: TRBJ2-1
V gene: TRBV18
D gene: TRBD2
CDR3 DNA: TGTGCCAGCTCACCCCTCATCGTTAGCGGGTCCTACAATGAGCAGTTCTTC
CDR3 protein: CASSPLIVSGSYNEQFF

clone size: few
J gene: TRBJ2-7
V gene: TRBV6-1
D gene: .
CDR3 DNA: TGTGCCAGCATGGTTTGGGGTTTTTACGAGCAGTACTTC
CDR3 protein: CASMVWGFYEQYF

clone size: few
J gene: TRBJ1-1
V gene: TRBV4-3
D gene: TRBD1
CDR3 DNA: TGCGCCAGCAGCCACGGCCCGGGGACAGGGGTGAACACTGAAGCTTTCTTT
CDR3 protein: CASSHGPGTGVNTEAFF

clone size: many
J gene: TRBJ1-2
V gene: TRBV7-6
D gene: .
CDR3 DNA: TGTGCCAGCAGCCGCCATGAGGGGGAGAACTATGGCTACACCTTC
CDR3 protein: CASSRHEGENYGYTF

clone size: .
J gene: TRBJ2-6
V gene: TRBV9
D gene: .
CDR3 DNA: TGTGCCAGCAGCGCTTACTCTGGGGCCAACGTCCTGACTTTC
CDR3 protein: CASSAYSGANVLTF

clone size: .
J gene: TRBJ1-3
V gene: TRBV4-2
D gene: .
CDR3 DNA: TGTGCCAGCAGGGCAAGCTCTGGAAACACCATATATTTT
CDR3 protein: CASRASSGNTIYF